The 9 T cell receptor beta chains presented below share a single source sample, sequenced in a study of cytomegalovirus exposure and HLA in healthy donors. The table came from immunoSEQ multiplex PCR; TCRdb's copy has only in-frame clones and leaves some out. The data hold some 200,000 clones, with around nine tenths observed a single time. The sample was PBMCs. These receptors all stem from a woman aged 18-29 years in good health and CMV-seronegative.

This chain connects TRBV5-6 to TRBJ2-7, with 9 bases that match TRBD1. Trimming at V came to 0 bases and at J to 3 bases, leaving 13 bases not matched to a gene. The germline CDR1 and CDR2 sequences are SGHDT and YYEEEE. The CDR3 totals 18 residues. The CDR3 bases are TGTGCCAGCAGCTTGGCACAGGGGGCGACTTTGGTCAACTACGAGCAGTACTTC. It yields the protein CASSLAQGATLVNYEQYF.

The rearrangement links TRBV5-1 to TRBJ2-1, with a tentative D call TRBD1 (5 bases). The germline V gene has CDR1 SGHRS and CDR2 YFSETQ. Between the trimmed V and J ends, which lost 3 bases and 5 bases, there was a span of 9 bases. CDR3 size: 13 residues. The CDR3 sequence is CASSWTSDNEQFF. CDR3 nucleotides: TGCGCCAGCAGCTGGACATCTGACAATGAGCAGTTCTTC.

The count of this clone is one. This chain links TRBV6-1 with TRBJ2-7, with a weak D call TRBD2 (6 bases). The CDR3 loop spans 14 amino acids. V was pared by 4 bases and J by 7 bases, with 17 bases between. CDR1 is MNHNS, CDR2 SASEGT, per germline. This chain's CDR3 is CASSVNSGRREQYF. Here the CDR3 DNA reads TGTGCCAGCAGTGTAAATAGCGGAAGAAGGGAGCAGTACTTC.

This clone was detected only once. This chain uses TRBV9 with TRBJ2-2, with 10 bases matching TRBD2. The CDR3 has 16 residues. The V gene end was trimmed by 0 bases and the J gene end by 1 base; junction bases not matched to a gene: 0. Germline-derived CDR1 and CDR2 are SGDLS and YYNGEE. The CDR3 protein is CASSVGTSGNTGELFF. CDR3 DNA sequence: TGTGCCAGCAGCGTAGGGACTAGCGGGAACACCGGGGAGCTGTTTTTT.

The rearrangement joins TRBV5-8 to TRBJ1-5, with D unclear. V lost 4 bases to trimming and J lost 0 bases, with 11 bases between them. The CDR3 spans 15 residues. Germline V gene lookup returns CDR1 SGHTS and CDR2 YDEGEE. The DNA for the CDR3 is TGTGCCAGCAGCAACAGTGGATATAGCAATCAGCCCCAGCATTTT. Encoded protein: CASSNSGYSNQPQHF. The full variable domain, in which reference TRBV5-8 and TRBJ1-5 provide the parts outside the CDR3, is EAGVTQSPTHLIKTRGQQATLRCSPISGHTSVYWYQQALGLGLQFLLWYDEGEERNRGNFPPRFSGRQFPNYSSELNVNALELEDSALYLCASSNSGYSNQPQHFGDGTRLSIL.

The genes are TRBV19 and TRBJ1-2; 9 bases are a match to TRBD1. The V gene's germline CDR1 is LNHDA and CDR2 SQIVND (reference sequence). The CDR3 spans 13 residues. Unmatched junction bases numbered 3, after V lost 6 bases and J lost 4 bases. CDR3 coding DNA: TGTGCCAGTAGCCTGACAGGGGGCTATGGCTACACCTTC. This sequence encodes CASSLTGGYGYTF.

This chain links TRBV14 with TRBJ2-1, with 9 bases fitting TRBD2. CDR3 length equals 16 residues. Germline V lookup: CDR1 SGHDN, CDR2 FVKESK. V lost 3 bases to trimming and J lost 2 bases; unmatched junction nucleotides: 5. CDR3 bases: TGTGCCAGCAGCCAGAAAGCGGGAGGAACCTACAATGAGCAGTTCTTC. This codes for CASSQKAGGTYNEQFF.

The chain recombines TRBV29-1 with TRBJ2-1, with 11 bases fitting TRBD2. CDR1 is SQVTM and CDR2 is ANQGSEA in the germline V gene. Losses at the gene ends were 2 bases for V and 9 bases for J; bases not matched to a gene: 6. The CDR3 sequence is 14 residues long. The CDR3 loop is CSVELLAGVSEQFF. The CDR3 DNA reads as TGCAGCGTTGAACTACTAGCGGGAGTCTCTGAGCAGTTCTTC.

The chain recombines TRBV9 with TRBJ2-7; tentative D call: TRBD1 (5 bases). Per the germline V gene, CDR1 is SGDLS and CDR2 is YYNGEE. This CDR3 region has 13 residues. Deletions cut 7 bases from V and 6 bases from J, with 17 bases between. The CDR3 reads CASAIRPGFEQYF. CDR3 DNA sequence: TGTGCCAGCGCCATAAGACCAGGGTTCGAGCAGTACTTC.